This T cell receptor beta chain was profiled in a study of T cell responses to AZD1222 COVID-19 vaccine. The table came from immunoSEQ multiplex PCR; TCRdb's copy has only in-frame clones and leaves some out. The sample lists about 120,000 clones; about 90% were seen once. CDR3 size: 17 residues. Germline lookup yields CDR1 MNHNS and CDR2 SASEGT. Trimming cost V 3 bases and J 4 bases; bases outside gene matches: 10. The chain recombines TRBV6-1 with TRBJ2-7; 12 positions match TRBD1. The source of this sequence is an adult in good health. Sequenced here: peripheral blood, sampled on day 0 of AZD1222 vaccination. This CDR3 is CASSDRDRGQVWYEQYF. Here the CDR3 DNA reads TGTGCCAGCAGTGACCGGGACAGGGGGCAAGTTTGGTACGAGCAGTACTTC.